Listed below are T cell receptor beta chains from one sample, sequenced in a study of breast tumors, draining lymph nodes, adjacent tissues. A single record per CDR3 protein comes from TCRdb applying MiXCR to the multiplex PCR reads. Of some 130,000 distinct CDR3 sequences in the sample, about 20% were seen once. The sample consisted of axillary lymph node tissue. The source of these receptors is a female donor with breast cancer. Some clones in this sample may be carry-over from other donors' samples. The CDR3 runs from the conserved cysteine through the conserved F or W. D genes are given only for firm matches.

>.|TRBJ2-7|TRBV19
CASSIGGSYEQYF
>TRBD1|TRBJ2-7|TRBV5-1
CASSKDRDEQYF
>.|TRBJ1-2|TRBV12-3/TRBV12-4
CASSFREGDGYTF
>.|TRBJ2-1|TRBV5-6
CASSLPDFNTRESSCNEQFF
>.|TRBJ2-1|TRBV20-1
CSARGRASYNEQFF
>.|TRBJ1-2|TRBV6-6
CASSYSHGYYGYTF
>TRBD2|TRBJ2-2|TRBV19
CASTPGLAIYTGELSF
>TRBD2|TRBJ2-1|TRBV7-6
CASSLRGGGSSSVYNEQFF
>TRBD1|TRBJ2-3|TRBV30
CAWRQGGTDTQYF
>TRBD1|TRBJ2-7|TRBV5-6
CASSLPRDRVYEQYF
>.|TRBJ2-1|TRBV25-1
CASSKGGGSYNEQFF
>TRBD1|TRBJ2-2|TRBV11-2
CASSLFGTAGTGELFF
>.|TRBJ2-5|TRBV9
CASSVQAPPETQYF
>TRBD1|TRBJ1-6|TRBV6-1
CASSEATGGGSPLHF
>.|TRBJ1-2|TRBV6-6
CASTPLIDRGYTF
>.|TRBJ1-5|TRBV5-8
CASSPTGGIQPQHF
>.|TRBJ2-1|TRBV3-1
CASSRGGDEQFF